The 5 T cell receptor beta chains reported below all come from one sample, sequenced in a study of blood T cell repertoires in COVID-19. Sequenced by immunoSEQ multiplex PCR; TCRdb stores in-frame clones only, minus some. The sample has roughly 97,000 clones, approximately 90% seen once. What was sequenced was peripheral blood. All receptors come from a man aged 60 to 69 with acute or convalescent COVID-19.

The J gene is TRBJ1-3, the V gene TRBV3-1 (or the pseudogene TRBV3-2); possibly TRBD1 for D (6 bases). The ends were cut back, 5 bases at V and 0 bases at J, with 8 bases in the middle. Germline V CDR1 and CDR2: LGHDT, YNNKEL (reference sequence). CDR3 size: 14 residues. The CDR3 region is CASSGTNSGNTIYF. The CDR3 DNA reads as TGTGCCAGCAGCGGGACAAACTCTGGAAACACCATATATTTT.

This sequence joins TRBV4-1 and TRBJ1-1; unclear D gene. V dropped 0 bases and J dropped 0 bases, with 17 bases sitting between them. CDR1 is MGHRA and CDR2 is YSYEKL in the germline V gene. This CDR3 is built from 18 residues. The CDR3 protein is CASSQDGGRSRVNTEAFF. CDR3 nucleotide sequence: TGCGCCAGCAGCCAAGACGGTGGAAGGTCGAGGGTGAACACTGAAGCTTTCTTT.

The gene calls are TRBV3-1 (or the pseudogene TRBV3-2) and TRBJ2-5; 7 bases fit TRBD1. Looked up from germline, CDR1 is LGHDT and CDR2 is YNNKEL (reference sequence). The V gene end was trimmed by 3 bases and the J gene end by 2 bases; junction bases not matched to a gene: 3. The CDR3 has 14 residues. CDR3 in amino acids: CASSHYRGQETQYF. CDR3 sequence (DNA): TGTGCCAGCAGCCACTACAGGGGACAAGAGACCCAGTACTTC.

V gene TRBV2 combines with J gene TRBJ2-3, with 11 bases lining up with TRBD2. V dropped 5 bases and J dropped 4; count of bases not matched to a gene: 8. This CDR3 spans 16 amino acids. In germline, CDR1 is SNHLY, CDR2 FYNNEI. CDR3 sequence reads: CASSRHLAGGPDTQYF. In DNA form, the CDR3 reads TGTGCCAGCAGTCGACATCTAGCGGGGGGACCAGATACGCAGTATTTT.

The rearrangement uses TRBV7-2 and TRBJ2-3, with D possibly TRBD2 on 5 matching bases. In germline, CDR1 is SGHTA, CDR2 FQGNSA. This CDR3 region has 17 residues. The V and J ends lost 1 base and 1 base respectively, with 15 bases between them. The CDR3 coding sequence is TGTGCCAGCAGCTTAGGGGGTGCGGGTCACGGCACAGATACGCAGTATTTT. It encodes CASSLGGAGHGTDTQYF. Complete variable domain (other parts from reference TRBV7-2 and TRBJ2-3): GAGVSQSPSNKVTEKGKDVELRCDPISGHTALYWYRQSLGQGLEFLIYFQGNSAPDKSGLPSDRFSAERTGGSVSTLTIQRTQQEDSAVYLCASSLGGAGHGTDTQYFGPGTRLTVL.